This TCR beta chain is drawn from a study of CD8 T cells in ankylosing spondylitis. General study findings and limits: What appeared characteristic of ankylosing spondylitis blood was a TCR beta motif of eight highly homologous variants. With a CD8+ phenotype, disease-linked clones were relatively rare in peripheral blood.

Comment on this clonotype: Its specificity is not known.

Germline V gene lookup returns CDR1 LGHDT and CDR2 YNNKEL (reference sequence). The CDR3 runs to 17 residues. Trimming cost V 1 base and J 4 bases, with 18 bases left between them. It was by quantitative 5'-RACE with molecular barcodes that TCR beta libraries were made. TCRdb recomputed calls from the 5' RACE reads with MiXCR, one row per CDR3 protein. This sample carries about 390,000 distinct CDR3 sequences, about a fifth of them seen once, and the ten largest clones take about 17%. The chain combines TRBV3-1 with TRBJ2-3; a weak D match, TRBD1 (6 bases). This TCR was recovered from a male donor with ankylosing spondylitis. The source material was blood, either unsorted or a sorted T cell fraction (not recorded which). The CDR3 bases are TGTGCCAGCAGCCAAGGGGTGGCCCCCAGGGGCCCAGATACGCAGTATTTT. This codes for CASSQGVAPRGPDTQYF.